Shown below are 11 T cell receptor beta chains from a single sample sequenced in a study of T-cell reconstitution after alpha-beta-depleted transplantation in children listed by TCRdb under 2016. Interpreted using the paper, the treatment or condition label stands for: allogeneic hematopoietic cell transplantation with graft depleted of TCRalphabeta T cells and CD19 B cells. The library was made by PCR. Sequenced on an Illumina HiSeq 2500. TCR libraries were prepared with molecular barcoding, using unique molecular identifiers to normalize TCRbeta repertoire quantification. Using fastp trimming at Q25 and MiXCR clonotype assembly, TCRdb reanalyzed the public sequencing data and kept in-frame beta chains. Identical CDR3 protein sequences are pooled into one entry, listed with their most common genes and DNA. Here the sample has around 960,000 distinct CDR3 sequences; roughly 29% occur a single time. Of the sample, about 28% falls within the top ten clones.

Here the sequenced sample was PBMCs, mostly from graft donor cells, taken 360 days after TCRalphabeta/CD19-depleted stem cell transplant. The source of these receptors is a boy in the first two years of life who had a stem cell transplant for SCID, so the T cells may come from the graft donor.

The sample holds one count of this clonotype. The chain couples TRBV6-6 to TRBJ2-4; D is unresolved. V lost 3 bases to trimming and J lost 11 bases, with 14 bases between them. Germline V gives CDR1 MNHNY, CDR2 SVGAGI (reference sequence). This CDR3 is built from 13 residues. CDR3 bases: TGTGCCAGCAGTTATGCACAGCCGGACGTTCAGTACTTC. This sequence encodes CASSYAQPDVQYF.

The J gene is TRBJ2-5, the V gene TRBV12-3 or TRBV12-4; possibly TRBD2 for D (5 bases). The V and J ends lost 3 bases and 1 base respectively, with 12 bases between them. The CDR3 contains 15 residues. The CDR3 DNA reads TGTGCCAGCAGTTTGGCACTAGTCGGCCAAGAGACCCAGTACTTC. Translated, it gives CASSLALVGQETQYF.

This clonotype has a handful of counts. This chain joins TRBV4-3 and TRBJ2-7, with 7 bases that match TRBD1. The germline V gene encodes CDR1 LGHNA and CDR2 YSLEER. With V trimmed by 1 base and J by 3 bases, 6 bases remained unmatched. This CDR3 has 15 residues. The CDR3 sequence is CASSQAPGQHYEQYF. The CDR3 nucleotides read TGCGCCAGCAGCCAAGCCCCGGGACAGCACTACGAGCAGTACTTC.

The CDR3 here is CASSLRVTNQPQHF. DNA of the CDR3: TGTGCCAGCAGTTTACGAGTGACCAATCAGCCCCAGCATTTT. V usage is TRBV12-3 or TRBV12-4 and J usage is TRBJ1-5; D is undetermined. The CDR3 spans 14 residues. Deletions cut 2 bases from V and 3 bases from J, with 8 bases between.

This clonotype was detected only a few times. V is TRBV6-1 and J is TRBJ1-5; TRBD1 aligns across 9 bases. J gave up 4 bases and V 6 bases, and 10 bases lay outside the gene matches. CDR3 length equals 16 residues. Germline assignment: CDR1 MNHNS and CDR2 SASEGT. The CDR3 sequence: CASREPGQGFNQPQHF. Here the CDR3 DNA reads TGTGCCAGCAGGGAACCGGGACAGGGCTTTAATCAGCCCCAGCATTTT.

This clonotype was counted a few times. V usage is TRBV5-6 and J usage is TRBJ2-3; the match to TRBD2 covers 7 bases. Per the germline V gene, CDR1 is SGHDT and CDR2 is YYEEEE. The CDR3 sequence is 17 residues long. V was pared by 3 bases and J by 5 bases, with 15 bases of the junction left unmatched. The CDR3: CASSWRGERGAIDTQYF. The DNA for the CDR3 is TGTGCCAGCAGCTGGCGTGGGGAGCGGGGAGCTATAGATACGCAGTATTTT. Looking up the rest from reference TRBV5-6 and TRBJ2-3 gives the full variable domain: DAGVTQSPTHLIKTRGQQVTLRCSPKSGHDTVSWYQQALGQGPQFIFQYYEEEERQRGNFPDRFSGHQFPNYSSELNVNALLLGDSALYLCASSWRGERGAIDTQYFGPGTRLTVL.

The CDR3 loop is CASSLSLTGVITDTQYF. CDR3 in DNA: TGTGCCAGCAGCTTAAGCCTAACAGGGGTGATCACAGATACGCAGTATTTT. The chain carries TRBV11-1 and TRBJ2-3; 7 nucleotides align to TRBD1. The V segment lost 2 bases and the J segment 2 bases; nucleotides outside the gene matches: 10. The CDR3 has 17 residues. Germline V CDR1 and CDR2: SGHAT, FQDESV (reference sequence).

This clonotype has a handful of counts. This chain links TRBV12-3 or TRBV12-4 with TRBJ2-1; no clear D gene. This CDR3 is built from 12 residues. The V and J ends lost 5 bases and 9 bases respectively, with 11 bases between them. The CDR3 spells CASSGYAREQFF. The CDR3 nucleotides read TGTGCCAGCAGTGGGTACGCTCGTGAGCAGTTCTTC.

In this sample, this clonotype turned up a few times. V is TRBV29-1 and J is TRBJ1-2; possible D gene TRBD1, 5 bases. Germline V CDR1 and CDR2: SQVTM, ANQGSEA. The V and J ends lost 6 bases and 2 bases respectively, with 13 bases between them. The CDR3 runs 13 residues. The CDR3 sequence is CSVESQGNYGYTF. The CDR3 bases are TGCAGCGTGGAGTCCCAGGGAAACTATGGCTACACCTTC.

CDR3 sequence (DNA): TGCGCCAGCAGCGGCCTAGCGGGGGATGGTTTCTACAATGAGCAGTTCTTC. It yields the protein CASSGLAGDGFYNEQFF. The gene calls are TRBV5-1 and TRBJ2-1; TRBD2 aligns across 10 bases. Germline assignment: CDR1 SGHRS and CDR2 YFSETQ. J lost 3 bases, V lost 4 bases, and 10 bases had no gene match. The CDR3 is 17 residues long.

As to this clonotype: No conserved phenylalanine or tryptophan ends this CDR3, so it is likely a read error. The chain combines TRBV5-1 with TRBJ2-1; TRBD1 agrees at 8 bases. Germline V gene sequence: CDR1 SGHRS, CDR2 YFSETQ. This CDR3 comprises 15 residues. The V gene end was trimmed by 2 bases and the J gene end by 3 bases; junction bases not matched to a gene: 4. CDR3 loop: CASSFAGQVYNEQFC. DNA of the CDR3: TGCGCCAGCAGCTTTGCGGGACAGGTCTACAATGAGCAGTTCTGC.